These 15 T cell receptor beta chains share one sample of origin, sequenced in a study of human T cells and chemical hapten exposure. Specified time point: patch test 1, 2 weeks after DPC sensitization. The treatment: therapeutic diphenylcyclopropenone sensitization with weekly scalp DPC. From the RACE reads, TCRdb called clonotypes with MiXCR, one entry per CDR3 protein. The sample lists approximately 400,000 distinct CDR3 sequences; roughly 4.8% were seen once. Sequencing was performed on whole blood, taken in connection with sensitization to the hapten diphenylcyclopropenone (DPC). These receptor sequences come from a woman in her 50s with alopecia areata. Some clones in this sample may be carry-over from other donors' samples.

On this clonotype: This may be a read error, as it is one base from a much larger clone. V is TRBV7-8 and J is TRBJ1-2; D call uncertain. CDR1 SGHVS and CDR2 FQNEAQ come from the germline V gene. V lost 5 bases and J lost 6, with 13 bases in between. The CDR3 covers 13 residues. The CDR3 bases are TGTGCCAGCAGCCGTGGGCAGAGGGATGGCTACACCTTC. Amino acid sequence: CASSRGQRDGYTF.

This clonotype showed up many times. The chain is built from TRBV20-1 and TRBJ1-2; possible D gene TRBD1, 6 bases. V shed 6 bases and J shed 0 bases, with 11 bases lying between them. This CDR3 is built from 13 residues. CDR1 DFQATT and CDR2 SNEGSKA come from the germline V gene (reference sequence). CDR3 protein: CSARDKANYGYTF. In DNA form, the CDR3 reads TGCAGTGCCCGGGACAAAGCTAACTATGGCTACACCTTC.

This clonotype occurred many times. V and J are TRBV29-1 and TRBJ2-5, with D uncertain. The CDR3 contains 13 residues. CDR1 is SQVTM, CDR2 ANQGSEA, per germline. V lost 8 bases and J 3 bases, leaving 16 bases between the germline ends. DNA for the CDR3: TGCAGCACCGGTGCCAGACCCAAAGAGACCCAGTACTTC. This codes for CSTGARPKETQYF.

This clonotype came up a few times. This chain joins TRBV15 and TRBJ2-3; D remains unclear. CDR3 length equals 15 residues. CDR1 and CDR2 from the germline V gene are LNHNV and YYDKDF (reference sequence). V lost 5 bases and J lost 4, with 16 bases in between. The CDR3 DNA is TGTGCCACCAGCTTCCCCTTAGGGAATTCAGATACGCAGTATTTT. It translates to CATSFPLGNSDTQYF.

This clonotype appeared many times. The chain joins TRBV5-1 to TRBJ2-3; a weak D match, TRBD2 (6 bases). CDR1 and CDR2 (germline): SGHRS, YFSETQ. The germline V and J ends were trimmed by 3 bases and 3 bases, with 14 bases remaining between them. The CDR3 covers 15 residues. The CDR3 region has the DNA TGCGCCAGCAGCTCGGAGGAGGGGCGGACAGATACGCAGTATTTT. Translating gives CASSSEEGRTDTQYF.

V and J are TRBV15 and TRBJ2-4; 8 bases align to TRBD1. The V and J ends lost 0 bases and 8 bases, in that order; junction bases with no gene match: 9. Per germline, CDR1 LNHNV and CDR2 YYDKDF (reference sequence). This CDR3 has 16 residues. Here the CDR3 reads CATSRDAWQGAYIQYF. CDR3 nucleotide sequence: TGTGCCACCAGCAGAGATGCGTGGCAGGGGGCATACATTCAGTACTTC.

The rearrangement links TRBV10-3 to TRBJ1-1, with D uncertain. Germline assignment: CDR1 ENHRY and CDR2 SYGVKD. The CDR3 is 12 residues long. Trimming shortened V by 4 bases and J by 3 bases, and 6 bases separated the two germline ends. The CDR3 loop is CAISAWDTEAFF. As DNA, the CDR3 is TGTGCCATCAGTGCCTGGGACACTGAAGCTTTCTTT.

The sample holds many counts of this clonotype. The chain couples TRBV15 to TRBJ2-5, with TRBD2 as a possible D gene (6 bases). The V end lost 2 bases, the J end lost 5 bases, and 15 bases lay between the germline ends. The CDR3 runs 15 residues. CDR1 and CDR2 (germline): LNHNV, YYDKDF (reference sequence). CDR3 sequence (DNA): TGTGCCACCAGCAGAATGCTGGACGCGGGGGAGACCCAGTACTTC. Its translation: CATSRMLDAGETQYF.

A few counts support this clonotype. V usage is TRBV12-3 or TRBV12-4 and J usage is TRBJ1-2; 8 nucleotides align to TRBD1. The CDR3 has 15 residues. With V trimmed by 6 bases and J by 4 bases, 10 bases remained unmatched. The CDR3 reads CASRPTGVQRYGYTF. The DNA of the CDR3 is TGTGCCAGCAGACCGACAGGGGTCCAACGCTATGGCTACACCTTC.

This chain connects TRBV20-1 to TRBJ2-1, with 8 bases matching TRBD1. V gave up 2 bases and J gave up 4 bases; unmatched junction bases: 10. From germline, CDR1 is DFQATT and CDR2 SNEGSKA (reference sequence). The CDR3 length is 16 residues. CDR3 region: CSARPQGARPYNEQFF. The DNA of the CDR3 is TGCAGTGCTAGACCGCAGGGGGCGCGGCCGTACAATGAGCAGTTCTTC.

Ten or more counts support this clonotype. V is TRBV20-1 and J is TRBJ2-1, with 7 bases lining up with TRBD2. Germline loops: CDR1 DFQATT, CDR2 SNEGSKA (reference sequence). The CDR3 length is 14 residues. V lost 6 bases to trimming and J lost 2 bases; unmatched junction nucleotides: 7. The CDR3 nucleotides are TGCAGTGCCCTTAGCGGGCGCGCCTACAATGAGCAGTTCTTC. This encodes CSALSGRAYNEQFF.

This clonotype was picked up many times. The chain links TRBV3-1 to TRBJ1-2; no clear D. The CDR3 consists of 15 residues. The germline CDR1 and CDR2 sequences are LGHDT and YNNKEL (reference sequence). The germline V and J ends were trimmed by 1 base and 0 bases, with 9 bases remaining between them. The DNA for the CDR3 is TGTGCCAGCAGCCAAGCCAGACTTTCTAACTATGGCTACACCTTC. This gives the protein CASSQARLSNYGYTF.

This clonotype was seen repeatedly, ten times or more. The chain's CDR3 is CASWGGQGYGYTF. DNA of the CDR3: TGTGCCAGCTGGGGCGGACAGGGCTATGGCTACACCTTC. This chain links TRBV9 with TRBJ1-2; 8 nucleotides match TRBD1. There are 13 residues in the CDR3. V lost 7 bases and J lost 4; bases outside the gene matches: 6. Germline CDR1 is SGDLS and CDR2 is YYNGEE.

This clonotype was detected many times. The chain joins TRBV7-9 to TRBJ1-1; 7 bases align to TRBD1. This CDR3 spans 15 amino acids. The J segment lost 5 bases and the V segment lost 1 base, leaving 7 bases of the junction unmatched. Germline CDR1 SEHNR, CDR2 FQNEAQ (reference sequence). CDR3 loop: CASSLDRGLETEAFF. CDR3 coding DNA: TGTGCCAGCAGCTTAGACAGGGGATTGGAGACTGAAGCTTTCTTT.

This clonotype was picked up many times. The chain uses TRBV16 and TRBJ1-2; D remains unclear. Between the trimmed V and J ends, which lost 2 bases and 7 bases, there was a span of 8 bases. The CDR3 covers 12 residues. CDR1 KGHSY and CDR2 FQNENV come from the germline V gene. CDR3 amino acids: CASSQIGRGYTF. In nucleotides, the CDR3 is TGTGCCAGCAGCCAAATTGGACGTGGCTACACCTTC.